Many counts were recorded for the clone carrying this TCR beta chain. Antigen: not known. The data were taken from a study of early T cells in non-severe SARS-CoV-2 infection. At the level of the study: Unsorted whole blood bulk RNA was sequenced, with unpaired chains. Findings of the study overall: Private and CD4 specificities were missed by VDJdb matching, which favored anti-spike CD8 responses.

TCRdb re-analysed the 5' RACE reads in MiXCR, keeping a single row per CDR3 protein. The repertoire holds approximately 58,000 distinct CDR3 sequences, with 6.2% as singletons. Trimming stripped 6 bases from V and 2 bases from J, with 11 bases between. This CDR3 spans 13 amino acids. The genes are TRBV12-3 or TRBV12-4 and TRBJ2-7; D gene ambiguous. The sample was whole blood. The TCR originated in an adult who was a healthcare worker with PCR-confirmed SARS-CoV-2 infection or an uninfected control (not recorded which). CDR3 amino acids: CASSPAWTYEQYF. CDR3 DNA: TGTGCCAGCAGCCCTGCATGGACCTACGAGCAGTACTTC.